The sequence of this T cell receptor beta chain was determined in a study of shared clonotypes between healthy human individuals. General study points: A limitation of the genetic and exposure-history diversity represented arose from few donors.

Per the study methods: ImmunoSEQ gave junction-only sequences without quality scores, so filtering differed. Generated by immunoSEQ multiplex PCR, the TCRdb table keeps only in-frame clones and is missing some. The V and J calls and clone size are taken from that table; D and trimming were inferred from the DNA. The table lists 950,000 to 1,100,000 clones, around 75% of them singletons. CD4+ cells underwent separation, giving CD45RA+ naive and CD45RA-negative memory subsets. With regard to this clone: Its antigen remains unknown.

There are 17 residues in the CDR3. Germline V gene data show CDR1 as GTSNPN and CDR2 as SVGIG (reference sequence). Trimming removed 0 bases at V and 11 bases at J, with 23 bases between. Material for sequencing was memory CD4+ T cells sorted from blood. Subset given: CD45RA-negative fraction. The clonotype comes from a man between 18 and 29 years old in good health. V is TRBV30 and J is TRBJ1-6; D possibly corresponds to TRBD1 (5 bases). The chain's CDR3 is CAWSVTTSAGKGTPLHF. The CDR3 DNA reads TGTGCCTGGAGTGTAACGACGTCGGCAGGGAAAGGGACACCCCTCCACTTT.